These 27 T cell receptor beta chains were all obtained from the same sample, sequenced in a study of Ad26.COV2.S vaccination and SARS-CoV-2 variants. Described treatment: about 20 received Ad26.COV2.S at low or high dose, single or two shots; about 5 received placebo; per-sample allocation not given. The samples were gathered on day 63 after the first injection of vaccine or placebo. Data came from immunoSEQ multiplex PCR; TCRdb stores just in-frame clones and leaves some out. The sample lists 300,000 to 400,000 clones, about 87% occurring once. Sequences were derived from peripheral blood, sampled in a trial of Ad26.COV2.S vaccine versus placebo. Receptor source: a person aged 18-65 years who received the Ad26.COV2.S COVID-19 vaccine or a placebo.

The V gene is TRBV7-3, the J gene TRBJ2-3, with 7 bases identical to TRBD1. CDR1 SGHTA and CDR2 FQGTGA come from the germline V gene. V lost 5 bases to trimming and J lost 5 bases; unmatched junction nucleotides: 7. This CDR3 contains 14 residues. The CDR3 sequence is CASSPDRVRDTQYF. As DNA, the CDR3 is TGTGCCAGCAGCCCTGACAGGGTTCGAGATACGCAGTATTTT.

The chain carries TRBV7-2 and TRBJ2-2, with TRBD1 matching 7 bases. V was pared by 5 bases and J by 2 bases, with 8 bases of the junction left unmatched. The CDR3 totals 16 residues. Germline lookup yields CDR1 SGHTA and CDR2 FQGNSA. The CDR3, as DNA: TGTGCCAGCAGCCCCTCCGGGACAGTTAACACCGGGGAGCTGTTTTTT. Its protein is CASSPSGTVNTGELFF.

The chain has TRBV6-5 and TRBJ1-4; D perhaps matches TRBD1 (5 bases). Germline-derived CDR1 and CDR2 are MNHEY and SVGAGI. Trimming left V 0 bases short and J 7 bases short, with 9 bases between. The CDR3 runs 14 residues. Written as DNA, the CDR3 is TGTGCCAGCAGTTACTCGTTGGGGGTTGAAAAACTGTTTTTT. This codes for CASSYSLGVEKLFF.

The CDR3 coding sequence is TGTGCCAGCAGCTCTAAACTCCCGGGACAGGGGCTCGTCTACACCTTC. This gives the protein CASSSKLPGQGLVYTF. This chain connects TRBV3-1 (or the pseudogene TRBV3-2) to TRBJ1-2; 10 bases map to TRBD1. Trimming at V came to 5 bases and at J to 10 bases, leaving 16 bases not matched to a gene. CDR1 LGHDT and CDR2 YNNKEL come from the germline V gene (reference sequence). CDR3 length: 16 amino acids.

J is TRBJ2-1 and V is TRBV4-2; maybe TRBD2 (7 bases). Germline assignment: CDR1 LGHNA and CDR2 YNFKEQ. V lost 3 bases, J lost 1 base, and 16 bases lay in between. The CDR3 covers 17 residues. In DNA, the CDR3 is TGTGCCAGCAGCCATGCCGGGGGGCAGGGTTCCTACAATGAGCAGTTCTTC. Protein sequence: CASSHAGGQGSYNEQFF.

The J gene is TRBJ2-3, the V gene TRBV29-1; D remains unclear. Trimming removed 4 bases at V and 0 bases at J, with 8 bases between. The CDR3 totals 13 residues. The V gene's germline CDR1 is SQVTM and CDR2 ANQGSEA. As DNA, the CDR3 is TGCAGCGTTGGAAGCAGGAGCACAGATACGCAGTATTTT. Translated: CSVGSRSTDTQYF.

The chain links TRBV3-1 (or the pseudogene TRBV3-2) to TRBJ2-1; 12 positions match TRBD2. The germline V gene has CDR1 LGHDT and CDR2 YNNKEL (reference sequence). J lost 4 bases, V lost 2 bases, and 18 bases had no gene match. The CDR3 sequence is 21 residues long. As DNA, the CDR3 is TGTGCCAGCAGCCAATACCTCCCTGGACTAGCGGGATTGGGTGGATACAATGAGCAGTTCTTC. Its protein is CASSQYLPGLAGLGGYNEQFF.

The CDR3 DNA follows: TGCGCCAGCAGCTTAGGGACCCTCTCCAGCAATGAGCAGTTCTTC. Translation gives CASSLGTLSSNEQFF. The chain links TRBV5-1 to TRBJ2-1; possibly TRBD1 or TRBD2 for D (5 bases each). Trimming took 2 bases from V and 6 from J, leaving 15 bases between them. This CDR3 is 15 amino acids long. In germline, CDR1 is SGHRS, CDR2 YFSETQ.

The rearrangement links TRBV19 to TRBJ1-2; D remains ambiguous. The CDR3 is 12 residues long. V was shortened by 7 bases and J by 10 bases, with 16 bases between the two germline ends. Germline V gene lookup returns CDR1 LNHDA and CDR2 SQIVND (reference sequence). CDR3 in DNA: TGTGCCAGTAAGCGGACCAAATCCCCCTACACCTTC. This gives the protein CASKRTKSPYTF.

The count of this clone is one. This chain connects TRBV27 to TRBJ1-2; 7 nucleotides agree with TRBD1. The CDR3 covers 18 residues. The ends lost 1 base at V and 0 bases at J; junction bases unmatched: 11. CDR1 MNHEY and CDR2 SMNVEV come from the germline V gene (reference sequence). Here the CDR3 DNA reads TGTGCCAGCAGTTTATTGTGGGCAGGGGGACGAGCTAACTATGGCTACACCTTC. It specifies CASSLLWAGGRANYGYTF.

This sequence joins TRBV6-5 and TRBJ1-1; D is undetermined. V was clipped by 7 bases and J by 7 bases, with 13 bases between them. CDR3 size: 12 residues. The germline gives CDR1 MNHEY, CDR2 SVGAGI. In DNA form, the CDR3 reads TGTGCCAGCATCAAGTGGGGTATTGAAGCTTTCTTT. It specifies CASIKWGIEAFF.

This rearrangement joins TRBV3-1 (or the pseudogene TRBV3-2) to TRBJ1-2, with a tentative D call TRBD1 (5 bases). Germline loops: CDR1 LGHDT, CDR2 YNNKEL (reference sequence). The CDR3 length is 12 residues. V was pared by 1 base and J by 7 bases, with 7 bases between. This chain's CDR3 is CASSQAGSGYTF. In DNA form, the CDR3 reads TGTGCCAGCAGCCAAGCAGGGAGTGGCTACACCTTC.

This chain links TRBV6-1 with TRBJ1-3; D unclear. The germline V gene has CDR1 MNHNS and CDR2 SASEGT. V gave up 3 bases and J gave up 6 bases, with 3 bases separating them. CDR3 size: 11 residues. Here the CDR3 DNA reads TGTGCCAGCAGTGAGTTAAACACCATATATTTT. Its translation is CASSELNTIYF.

The CDR3 nucleotides read TGCAGCGTTAGTGACGGGTATGGCTACACCTTC. This encodes CSVSDGYGYTF. V gene TRBV29-1 combines with J gene TRBJ1-2; the D is unclear. The CDR3 totals 11 residues. The V end lost 5 bases, the J end lost 5 bases, and 9 bases lay between the germline ends. Germline CDR1 SQVTM, CDR2 ANQGSEA.

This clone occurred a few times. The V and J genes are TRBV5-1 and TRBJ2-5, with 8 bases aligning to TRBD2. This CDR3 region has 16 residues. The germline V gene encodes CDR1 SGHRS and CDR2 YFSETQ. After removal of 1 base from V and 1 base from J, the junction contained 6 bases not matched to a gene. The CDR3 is CASSLSLAGFQETQYF. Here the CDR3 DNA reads TGCGCCAGCAGCTTGAGTCTAGCGGGCTTCCAAGAGACCCAGTACTTC.

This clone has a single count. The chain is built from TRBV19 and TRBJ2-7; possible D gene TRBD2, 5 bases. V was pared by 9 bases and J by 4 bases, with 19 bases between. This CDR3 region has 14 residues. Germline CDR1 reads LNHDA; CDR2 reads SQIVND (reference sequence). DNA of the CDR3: TGTGCCAGCCAGGACCCGGGGTCGATATACGAGCAGTACTTC. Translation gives CASQDPGSIYEQYF.

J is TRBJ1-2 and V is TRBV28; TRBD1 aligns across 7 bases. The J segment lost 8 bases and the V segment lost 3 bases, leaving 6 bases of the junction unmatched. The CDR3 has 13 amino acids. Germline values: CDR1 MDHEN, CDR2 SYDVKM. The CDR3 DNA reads TGTGCCAGCAGTTTCGGACAGGTGAACGGCTACACCTTC. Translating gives CASSFGQVNGYTF.

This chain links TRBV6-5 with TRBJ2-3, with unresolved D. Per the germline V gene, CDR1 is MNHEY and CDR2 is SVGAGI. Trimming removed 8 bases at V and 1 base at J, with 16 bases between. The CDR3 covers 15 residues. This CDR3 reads CASLSQYLGTDTQYF. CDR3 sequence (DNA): TGTGCCAGCCTCTCCCAGTACCTAGGCACAGATACGCAGTATTTT.

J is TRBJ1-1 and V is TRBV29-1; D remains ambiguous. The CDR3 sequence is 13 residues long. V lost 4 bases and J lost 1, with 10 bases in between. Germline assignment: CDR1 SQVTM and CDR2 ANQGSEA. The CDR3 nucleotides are TGCAGCGTTGCGAAAGGCGGGAACACTGAAGCTTTCTTT. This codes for CSVAKGGNTEAFF.

The DNA for the CDR3 is TGTGCCAGCAGTGACGGACTAGCGGGTTTCACTAACACCGGGGAGCTGTTTTTT. This gives the protein CASSDGLAGFTNTGELFF. This chain joins TRBV14 and TRBJ2-2; TRBD2 matches 11 bases. The CDR3 contains 18 residues. With V trimmed by 6 bases and J by 2 bases, 11 bases remained unmatched. Germline-derived CDR1 and CDR2 are SGHDN and FVKESK.

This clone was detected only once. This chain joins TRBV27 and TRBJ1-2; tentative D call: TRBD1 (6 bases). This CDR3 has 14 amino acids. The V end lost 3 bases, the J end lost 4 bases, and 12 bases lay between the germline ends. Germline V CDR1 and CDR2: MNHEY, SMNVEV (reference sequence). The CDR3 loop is CASSFTDRPYGYTF. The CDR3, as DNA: TGTGCCAGCAGTTTCACGGACAGACCCTATGGCTACACCTTC.

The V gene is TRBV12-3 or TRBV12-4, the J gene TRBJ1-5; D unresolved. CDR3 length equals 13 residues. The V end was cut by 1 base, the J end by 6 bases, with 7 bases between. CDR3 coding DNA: TGTGCCAGCAGTTTAGGTAACGCTCAGCCCCAGCATTTT. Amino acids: CASSLGNAQPQHF.

The CDR3 DNA follows: TGTGCCAGCAGCGTCGACAGTGGTAATAGCAATCAGCCCCAGCATTTT. Its translation is CASSVDSGNSNQPQHF. The chain couples TRBV9 to TRBJ1-5; maybe TRBD1 (5 bases). The CDR3 spans 16 residues. From germline, CDR1 is SGDLS and CDR2 YYNGEE. V gave up 2 bases and J gave up 0 bases, with 12 bases separating them.

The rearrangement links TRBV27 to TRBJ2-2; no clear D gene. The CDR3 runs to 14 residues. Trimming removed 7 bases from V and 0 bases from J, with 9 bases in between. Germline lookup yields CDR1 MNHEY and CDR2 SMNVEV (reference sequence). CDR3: CASTAITNTGELFF. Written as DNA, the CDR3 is TGTGCCAGCACCGCTATAACGAACACCGGGGAGCTGTTTTTT.

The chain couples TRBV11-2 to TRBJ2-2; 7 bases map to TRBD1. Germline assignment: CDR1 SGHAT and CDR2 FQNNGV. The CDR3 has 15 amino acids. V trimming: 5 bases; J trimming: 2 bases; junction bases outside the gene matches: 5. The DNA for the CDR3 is TGTGCCAGCAGCCGAGACAGGGCTAACACCGGGGAGCTGTTTTTT. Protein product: CASSRDRANTGELFF.

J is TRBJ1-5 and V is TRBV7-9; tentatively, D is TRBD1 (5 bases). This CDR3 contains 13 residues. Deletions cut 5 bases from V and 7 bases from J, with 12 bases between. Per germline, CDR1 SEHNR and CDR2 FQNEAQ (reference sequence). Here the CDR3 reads CASSMNGDQPQHF. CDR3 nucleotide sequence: TGTGCCAGCAGCATGAACGGGGACCAGCCCCAGCATTTT.

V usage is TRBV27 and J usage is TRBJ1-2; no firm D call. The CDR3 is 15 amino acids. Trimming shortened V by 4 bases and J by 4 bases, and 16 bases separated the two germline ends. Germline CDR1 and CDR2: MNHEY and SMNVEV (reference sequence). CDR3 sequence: CASSSYSRSIYGYTF. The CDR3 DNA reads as TGTGCCAGCAGTTCCTACAGCCGCTCGATCTATGGCTACACCTTC.